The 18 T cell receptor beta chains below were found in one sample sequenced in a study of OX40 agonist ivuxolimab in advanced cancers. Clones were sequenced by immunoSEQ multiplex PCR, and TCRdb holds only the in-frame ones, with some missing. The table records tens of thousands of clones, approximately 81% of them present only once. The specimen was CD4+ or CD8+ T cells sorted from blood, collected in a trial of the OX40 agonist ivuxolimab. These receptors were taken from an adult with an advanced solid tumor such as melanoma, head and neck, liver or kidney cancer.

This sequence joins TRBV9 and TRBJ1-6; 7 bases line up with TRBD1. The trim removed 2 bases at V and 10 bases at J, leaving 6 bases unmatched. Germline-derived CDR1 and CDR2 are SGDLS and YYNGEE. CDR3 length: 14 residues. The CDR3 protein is CASSVKGARSPLHF. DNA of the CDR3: TGTGCCAGCAGCGTGAAGGGGGCTCGATCACCCCTCCACTTT.

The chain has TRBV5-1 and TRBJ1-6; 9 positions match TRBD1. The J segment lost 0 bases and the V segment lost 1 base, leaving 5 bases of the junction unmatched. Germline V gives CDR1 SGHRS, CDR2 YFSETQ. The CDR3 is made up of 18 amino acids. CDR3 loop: CASSLTGQGSSYNSPLHF. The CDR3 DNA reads TGCGCCAGCAGCTTGACCGGACAGGGGAGCTCCTATAATTCACCCCTCCACTTT.

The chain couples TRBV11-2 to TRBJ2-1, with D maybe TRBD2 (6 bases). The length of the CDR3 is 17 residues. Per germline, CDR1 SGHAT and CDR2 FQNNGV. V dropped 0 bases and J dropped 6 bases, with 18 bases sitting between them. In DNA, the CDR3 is TGTGCCAGCAGCTTAGATTTGGGCGGAAACGGGGGCAATGAGCAGTTCTTC. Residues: CASSLDLGGNGGNEQFF.

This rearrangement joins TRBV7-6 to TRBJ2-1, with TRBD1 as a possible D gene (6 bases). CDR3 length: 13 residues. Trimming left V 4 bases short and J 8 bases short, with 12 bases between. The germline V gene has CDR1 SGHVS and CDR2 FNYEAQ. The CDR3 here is CASSSDRGDEQFF. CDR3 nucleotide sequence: TGTGCCAGCAGCTCGGACAGAGGGGATGAGCAGTTCTTC.

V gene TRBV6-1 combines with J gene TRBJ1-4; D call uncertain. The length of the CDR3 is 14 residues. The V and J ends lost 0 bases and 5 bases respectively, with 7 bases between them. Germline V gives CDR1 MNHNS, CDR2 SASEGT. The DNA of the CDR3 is TGTGCCAGCAGTGAAGCGGGAGGGAATGAAAAACTGTTTTTT. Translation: CASSEAGGNEKLFF.

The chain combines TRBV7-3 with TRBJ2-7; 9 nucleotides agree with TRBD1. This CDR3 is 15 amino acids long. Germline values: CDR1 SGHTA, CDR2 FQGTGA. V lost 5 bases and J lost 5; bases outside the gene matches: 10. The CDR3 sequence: CASSPGQGFFHEQYF. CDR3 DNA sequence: TGTGCCAGCAGCCCAGGACAGGGGTTTTTCCACGAGCAGTACTTC. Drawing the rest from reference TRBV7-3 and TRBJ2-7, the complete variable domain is GAGVSQTPSNKVTEKGKYVELRCDPISGHTALYWYRQSLGQGPEFLIYFQGTGAADDSGLPNDRFFAVRPEGSVSTLKIQRTERGDSAVYLCASSPGQGFFHEQYFGPGTRLTVT.

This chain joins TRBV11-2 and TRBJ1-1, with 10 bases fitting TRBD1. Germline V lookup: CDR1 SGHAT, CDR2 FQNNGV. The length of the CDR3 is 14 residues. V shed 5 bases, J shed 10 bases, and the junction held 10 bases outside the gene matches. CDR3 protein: CASSPDRGWDGAFF. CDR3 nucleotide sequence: TGTGCCAGCAGCCCGGACAGGGGGTGGGATGGAGCTTTCTTT.

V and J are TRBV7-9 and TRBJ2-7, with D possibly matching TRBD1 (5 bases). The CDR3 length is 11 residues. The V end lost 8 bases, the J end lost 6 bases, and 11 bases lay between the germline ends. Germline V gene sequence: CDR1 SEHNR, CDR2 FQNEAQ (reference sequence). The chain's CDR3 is CASRTDSEQYF. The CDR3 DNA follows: TGTGCCAGCCGAACAGACAGCGAGCAGTACTTC.

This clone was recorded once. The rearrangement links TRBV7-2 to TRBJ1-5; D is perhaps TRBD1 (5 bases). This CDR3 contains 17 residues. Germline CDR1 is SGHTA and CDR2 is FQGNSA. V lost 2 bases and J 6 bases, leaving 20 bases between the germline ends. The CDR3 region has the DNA TGTGCCAGCAGCTTAAGGGGTAGGGCCAAGGGGCCTCAGCCCCAGCATTTT. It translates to CASSLRGRAKGPQPQHF.

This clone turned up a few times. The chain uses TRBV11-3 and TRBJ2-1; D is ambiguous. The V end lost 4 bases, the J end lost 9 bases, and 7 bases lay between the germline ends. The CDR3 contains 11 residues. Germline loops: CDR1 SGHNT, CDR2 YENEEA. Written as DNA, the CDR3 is TGTGCCAGCAGCTCCTTTCGTGAGCAGTTCTTC. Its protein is CASSSFREQFF.

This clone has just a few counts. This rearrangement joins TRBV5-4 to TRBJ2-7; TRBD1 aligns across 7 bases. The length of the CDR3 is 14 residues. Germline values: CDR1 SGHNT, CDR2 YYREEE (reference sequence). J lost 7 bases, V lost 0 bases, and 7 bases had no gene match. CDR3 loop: CASSLADRAREQYF. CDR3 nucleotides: TGTGCCAGCAGCTTGGCCGACAGGGCTCGGGAGCAGTACTTC.

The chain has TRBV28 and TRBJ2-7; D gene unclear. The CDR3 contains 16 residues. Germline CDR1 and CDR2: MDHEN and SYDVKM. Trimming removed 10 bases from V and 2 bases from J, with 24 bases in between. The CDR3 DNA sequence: TGTGCCACCGTCAGGATAACCGTGAATGGGGCCTACGAGCAGTACTTC. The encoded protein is CATVRITVNGAYEQYF.

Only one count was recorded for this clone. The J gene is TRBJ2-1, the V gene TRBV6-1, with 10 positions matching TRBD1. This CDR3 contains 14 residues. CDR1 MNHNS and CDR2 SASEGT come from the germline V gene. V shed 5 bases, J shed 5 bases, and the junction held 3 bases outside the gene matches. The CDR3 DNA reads TGTGCCAGCAGTAAGGGACAGGGGAACAATGAGCAGTTCTTC. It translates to CASSKGQGNNEQFF.

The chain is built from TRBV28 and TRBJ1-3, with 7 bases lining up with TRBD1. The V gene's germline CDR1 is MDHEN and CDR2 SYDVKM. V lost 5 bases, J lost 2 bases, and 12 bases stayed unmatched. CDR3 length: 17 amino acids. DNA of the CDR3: TGTGCCAGCAGTCAATCCGGGACAGCTTGGACTGGAAACACCATATATTTT. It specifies CASSQSGTAWTGNTIYF. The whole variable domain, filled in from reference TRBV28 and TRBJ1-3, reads DVKVTQSSRYLVKRTGEKVFLECVQDMDHENMFWYRQDPGLGLRLIYFSYDVKMKEKGDIPEGYSVSREKKERFSLILESASTNQTSMYLCASSQSGTAWTGNTIYFGEGSWLTVV.

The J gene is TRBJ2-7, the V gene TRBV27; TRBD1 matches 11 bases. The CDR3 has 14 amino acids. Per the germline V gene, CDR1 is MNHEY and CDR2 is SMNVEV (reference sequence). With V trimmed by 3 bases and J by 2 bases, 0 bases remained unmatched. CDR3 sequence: CASSLGQGAYEQYF. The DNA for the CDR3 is TGTGCCAGCAGTTTGGGACAGGGGGCCTACGAGCAGTACTTC.

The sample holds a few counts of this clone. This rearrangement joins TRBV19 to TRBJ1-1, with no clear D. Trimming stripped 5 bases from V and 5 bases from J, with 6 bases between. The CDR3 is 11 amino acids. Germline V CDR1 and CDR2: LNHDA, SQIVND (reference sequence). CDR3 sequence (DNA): TGTGCCAGTAGTGAATGGACTGAAGCTTTCTTT. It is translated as CASSEWTEAFF. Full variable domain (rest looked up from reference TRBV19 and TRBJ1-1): DGGITQSPKYLFRKEGQNVTLSCEQNLNHDAMYWYRQDPGQGLRLIYYSQIVNDFQKGDIAEGYSVSREKKESFPLTVTSAQKNPTAFYLCASSEWTEAFFGQGTRLTVV.

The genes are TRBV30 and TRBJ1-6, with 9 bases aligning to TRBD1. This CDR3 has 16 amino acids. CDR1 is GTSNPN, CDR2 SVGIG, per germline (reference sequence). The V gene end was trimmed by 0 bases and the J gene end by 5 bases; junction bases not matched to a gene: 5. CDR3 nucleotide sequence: TGTGCCTGGAGTGTACTGGGGGACAGGGATAATTCACCCCTCCACTTT. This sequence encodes CAWSVLGDRDNSPLHF.

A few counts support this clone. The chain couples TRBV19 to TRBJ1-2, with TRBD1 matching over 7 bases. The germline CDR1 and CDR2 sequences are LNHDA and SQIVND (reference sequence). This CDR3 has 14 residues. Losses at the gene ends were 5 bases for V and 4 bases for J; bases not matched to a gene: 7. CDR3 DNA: TGTGCCAGTAGTCCCACAGGGGAAGGCTATGGCTACACCTTC. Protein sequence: CASSPTGEGYGYTF.